This T cell receptor beta chain was obtained from a study of beta chain features in type 1 diabetes. Study as a whole: Healthy donors resembled patients in age, gender and cell yields. The study, taken as a whole, reports: The naive, central memory and Treg TCRB repertoires of patients appeared to be more similar to one another than those of healthy donors. Moderate yet significant TCRB CDR3 shortening was seen in Type 1 diabetes patients in all four CD4+ subsets.

Every isolated RNA sample was fully reverse transcribed, so sequencing captured expressed TCRB transcripts. Here immunoSEQ multiplex PCR was the method, and the copy in TCRdb shows in-frame clones only, minus some. The sample includes some 150,000 clones, about 10% of them seen just once. Sorted CD4+ subsets: naive, central memory, regulatory, stem cell-like memory (CD45RO/CCR7/CD25/CD127/CD95/CD27 panel). This CDR3 is 15 amino acids long. CDR1 and CDR2 from the germline V gene are MDHEN and SYDVKM. V lost 5 bases to trimming and J lost 6 bases; unmatched junction nucleotides: 7. A few counts support this clone. The antigen remains undetermined.

Source material: naive CD4+ T cells from blood. This sequence was found in a man aged 18 to 35 in good health. The chain combines TRBV28 with TRBJ1-4; 9 positions agree with TRBD1. CDR3 loop: CASSPATGGHEKLFF. Here the CDR3 DNA reads TGTGCCAGCAGTCCCGCGACAGGGGGACATGAAAAACTGTTTTTT.